The rows below give T cell receptor beta chains drawn from one sample of a study of blood T cell repertoires in COVID-19. Assay used: immunoSEQ multiplex PCR; TCRdb lists only in-frame clones, some missing. The table shows under 200,000 clones, with roughly 88% occurring only once. The sample consisted of PBMCs or T cells enriched from blood (not recorded which). The source of these receptors is a man aged 35 to 55 with acute COVID-19. Each CDR3 is given with its conserved first and last residue. Expanded clones are given a class, and other clones once, few, many or no size at all.

NA TRBV5-1 CASSLALDDTQYF
once TRBV5-1 CASSLTSGAGAAEQFF
NA TRBV19 CASSIGQGRNQAFF
NA TRBV2 CASLAVQGNQPQHF
once TRBV7-2 CASSLGRNTEAFF
NA TRBV6-5 CASRLSGGTGELFF
NA TRBV11-1 CASSSIGGETQYF
NA TRBV3-1/TRBV3-2 CASSQDYRVRGEAFF
NA TRBV6-4 CASSSDRGEAQYF
NA TRBV28 CASSGTGMAKNIQYF
NA TRBV6-2/TRBV6-3 CASSYLRDSAYEQYF
few TRBV6-5 CASKRAGGSGNTIYF
NA TRBV6-5 CASSPLGSIYGYTF
NA TRBV7-9 CASSSGGEGYTIYF
NA TRBV28 CASTSTVSPEAFF
NA TRBV7-9 CASIDSEAFF
NA TRBV5-6 CASNRGRPNNEQFF
NA TRBV5-4 CASSLNGGAGTDTQYF
NA TRBV7-9 CASSPAGGREQPQHF
once TRBV5-1 CASRRGTGDSPLHF
NA TRBV2 CASKDRASSEQYF
once TRBV15 CATSRVRQGGSQAFF
NA TRBV28 CASISAEGFQETQYF